The 8 T cell receptor beta chains listed next were all sequenced from one sample in a study of blood T cell repertoires in COVID-19. The data were produced by immunoSEQ multiplex PCR, yet TCRdb's version contains in-frame clones alone and is incomplete. Of under 300,000 clones in the sample, roughly 90% are singletons; the top ten hold about 6.9%. The sequenced sample consisted of PBMCs or T cells enriched from blood (not recorded which). These receptors were obtained from a woman aged 25 to 39 with acute COVID-19.

This chain connects TRBV28 to TRBJ1-2, with a possible D match to TRBD1 (6 bases). This CDR3 comprises 11 residues. Germline-derived CDR1 and CDR2 are MDHEN and SYDVKM. The ends were cut back, 6 bases at V and 8 bases at J, with 10 bases in the middle. CDR3 nucleotides: TGTGCCAGCAGAACAGGGTTCGGCTACACCTTC. As protein: CASRTGFGYTF.

This clone appeared once. The rearrangement links TRBV5-6 to TRBJ2-1; TRBD1 matches at 9 bases. CDR1 and CDR2 (germline): SGHDT, YYEEEE. This CDR3 is 15 amino acids long. V shed 0 bases, J shed 7 bases, and the junction held 5 bases outside the gene matches. The CDR3 spells CASSLAGQGRNEQFF. CDR3 nucleotides: TGTGCCAGCAGCTTGGCGGGACAGGGTAGGAATGAGCAGTTCTTC. Variable domain in full (rest from reference TRBV5-6 and TRBJ2-1): DAGVTQSPTHLIKTRGQQVTLRCSPKSGHDTVSWYQQALGQGPQFIFQYYEEEERQRGNFPDRFSGHQFPNYSSELNVNALLLGDSALYLCASSLAGQGRNEQFFGPGTRLTVL.

This clone was recorded once. The V gene is TRBV7-8, the J gene TRBJ1-6, with TRBD1 matching 8 bases. The germline V gene encodes CDR1 SGHVS and CDR2 FQNEAQ. Germline trimming cut 2 bases from V and 9 bases from J; bases unmatched to any gene: 6. The CDR3 contains 15 residues. The DNA for the CDR3 is TGTGCCAGCAGCTTAACGGCAGGGGGCTCTTCACCCCTCCACTTT. This sequence encodes CASSLTAGGSSPLHF.

In its sample, this clone was seen once. The rearrangement uses TRBV30 and TRBJ1-2; D perhaps matches TRBD1 (6 bases). The germline V gene has CDR1 GTSNPN and CDR2 SVGIG (reference sequence). Trimming pared 2 bases from V and 7 bases from J, leaving 14 bases between. This CDR3 region has 13 residues. CDR3 sequence: CAWSRTEWSGYTF. CDR3 DNA sequence: TGTGCCTGGAGTCGGACAGAGTGGAGTGGCTACACCTTC.

This clone has just one count. The chain recombines TRBV3-1 (or the pseudogene TRBV3-2) with TRBJ1-4; 7 bases agree with TRBD1. Looked up from germline, CDR1 is LGHDT and CDR2 is YNNKEL (reference sequence). V was clipped by 3 bases and J by 6 bases; unmatched bases: 13. This CDR3 spans 17 amino acids. Written as DNA, the CDR3 is TGTGCCAGCAGCCATGAGGGGGCGCCGGGGTGGCATGAAAAACTGTTTTTT. Translated: CASSHEGAPGWHEKLFF.

V is TRBV28 and J is TRBJ2-2; unclear D gene. Trimming cost V 2 bases and J 10 bases, with 11 bases left between them. Per germline, CDR1 MDHEN and CDR2 SYDVKM. The CDR3 covers 13 residues. CDR3 DNA: TGTGCCAGCAGTTTACTTGTATCAGTGGAGCTGTTTTTT. It encodes CASSLLVSVELFF.

In nucleotides, the CDR3 is TGTGCCAGCAGTTTCCGTCGGTCTCCTTACGAGCAGTACTTC. Translated: CASSFRRSPYEQYF. The rearrangement joins TRBV28 to TRBJ2-7; D is unclear. Germline V gene sequence: CDR1 MDHEN, CDR2 SYDVKM. CDR3 length equals 14 residues. V shed 3 bases and J shed 4 bases, with 13 bases lying between them.

This clone has more than one count but fewer than ten. The chain joins TRBV5-4 to TRBJ2-7; 11 bases match TRBD2. In germline, CDR1 is SGHNT, CDR2 YYREEE (reference sequence). The CDR3 is 15 residues long. After removal of 3 bases from V and 3 bases from J, the junction contained 5 bases not matched to a gene. The CDR3, as DNA: TGTGCCAGCAGCTCAGGACTAGCGGGTGGCTACGAGCAGTACTTC. Translated: CASSSGLAGGYEQYF.